This is a list of T cell receptor beta chains from one sample in a study of long-term antiretroviral therapy in people with HIV. Some clones are missing from TCRdb's copy, which holds only in-frame ones; the method was immunoSEQ multiplex PCR. The sample shows tens of thousands of clones, around 90% of them seen only once. The sequenced sample was unsorted PBMCs, obtained 5.2 years after starting antiretroviral therapy. These receptors originate from a woman in her forties with HIV. Each CDR3 is given with its conserved first and last residue. Fields, in order: V gene, D gene, J gene, clone size, CDR3 DNA, CDR3 protein. D genes are given only for firm matches. Clone size is given for some rows only: seen once, a few or many times, or a class if the clone is expanded.

v_gene: TRBV6-5; d_gene: -; j_gene: TRBJ2-7; abundance: -; CDR3nt: TGTGCCAGCAGGACAGCCGACTACGAGCAGTACTTC; CDR3aa: CASRTADYEQYF
v_gene: TRBV19; d_gene: -; j_gene: TRBJ1-3; abundance: -; CDR3nt: TGTGCCAGTACGGGCGGCGAATCTGGAAACACCATATATTTT; CDR3aa: CASTGGESGNTIYF
v_gene: TRBV29-1; d_gene: TRBD1; j_gene: TRBJ2-1; abundance: few; CDR3nt: TGCAGCGTTCAAACCGGGACAGGGGGATACAATGAGCAGTTCTTC; CDR3aa: CSVQTGTGGYNEQFF
v_gene: TRBV10-3; d_gene: -; j_gene: TRBJ2-4; abundance: -; CDR3nt: TGTGCCATCAGTGAGCAGGGCAATGCCAAAAACATTCAGTACTTC; CDR3aa: CAISEQGNAKNIQYF
v_gene: TRBV6-5; d_gene: -; j_gene: TRBJ2-3; abundance: -; CDR3nt: TGTGCCAGCAGGACAAGAGATACGCAGTATTTT; CDR3aa: CASRTRDTQYF
v_gene: TRBV4-1; d_gene: TRBD1; j_gene: TRBJ2-7; abundance: -; CDR3nt: TGCGCCAGCAGCCTCGGGACAGGGGCCTACGAGCAGTACTTC; CDR3aa: CASSLGTGAYEQYF
v_gene: TRBV19; d_gene: -; j_gene: TRBJ1-6; abundance: -; CDR3nt: TGTGCCAGTAGTAAACGGCCTTCACCCCTCCACTTT; CDR3aa: CASSKRPSPLHF
v_gene: TRBV6-5; d_gene: -; j_gene: TRBJ2-7; abundance: -; CDR3nt: TGTGCCAGCAGGGCTACCTCCTACGAGCAGTACTTC; CDR3aa: CASRATSYEQYF
v_gene: TRBV5-1; d_gene: -; j_gene: TRBJ2-7; abundance: -; CDR3nt: TGCGCCAGCAGCTTGGCAGGGAACGAGCAGTACTTC; CDR3aa: CASSLAGNEQYF
v_gene: TRBV6-6; d_gene: -; j_gene: TRBJ1-1; abundance: -; CDR3nt: TGTGCCAGCAGTTATGGAGGGGACACTGAAGCTTTCTTT; CDR3aa: CASSYGGDTEAFF
v_gene: TRBV5-6; d_gene: -; j_gene: TRBJ2-7; abundance: -; CDR3nt: TGTGCCAGCAGCGAACCCAGAGGGGGGAAAATCCAGTACTTC; CDR3aa: CASSEPRGGKIQYF
v_gene: TRBV5-1; d_gene: -; j_gene: TRBJ2-5; abundance: -; CDR3nt: TGCGCCAGCAGCCCCGGAGGCGGGCGGGGTATGGAGACCCAGTACTTC; CDR3aa: CASSPGGGRGMETQYF
v_gene: TRBV15; d_gene: -; j_gene: TRBJ1-2; abundance: -; CDR3nt: TGTGCCACCAGCAGAGGGTTTGGGGCAGGGAAAACCCCACTCTCTGATGGCTACACCTTC; CDR3aa: CATSRGFGAGKTPLSDGYTF
v_gene: TRBV2; d_gene: TRBD1; j_gene: TRBJ1-1; abundance: -; CDR3nt: TGTGCCAGCAGTGGGACAGGGTTCACTGAAGCTTTCTTT; CDR3aa: CASSGTGFTEAFF
v_gene: TRBV21-1; d_gene: -; j_gene: TRBJ1-3; abundance: -; CDR3nt: TGTGCCAGCAGCAGAGTGGGGCCAGTCTCTGGAAACACCATATATTTT; CDR3aa: CASSRVGPVSGNTIYF
v_gene: TRBV5-6; d_gene: -; j_gene: TRBJ2-7; abundance: -; CDR3nt: TGTGCCAGCAGCCCAGGGAACTCCTACGAGCAGTACTTC; CDR3aa: CASSPGNSYEQYF
v_gene: TRBV4-2; d_gene: TRBD2; j_gene: TRBJ2-7; abundance: -; CDR3nt: TGTGCCAGCAGCCAATTCGGGGGGGCCGAGGGGGAGCAGTACTTC; CDR3aa: CASSQFGGAEGEQYF
v_gene: TRBV7-6; d_gene: TRBD2; j_gene: TRBJ2-3; abundance: -; CDR3nt: TGTGCCAGCAGCTTAACTAGCGGGAGTACAGATACGCAGTATTTT; CDR3aa: CASSLTSGSTDTQYF